The sequence of this TCR beta chain was determined in a study of CD8+CD57+ T cells in acquired aplastic anemia. Study details: 3.2 ug was the average amount of DNA from sorted CD4+ and CD8+ cells. General observations from the study: Fewer than 30 shared CD8+ CDR3s appeared highly expressed within patients' immunodominant clones.

For sequencing, patients were chosen who had shown expansion of CD8+CD57+ cells by flow cytometry. The patients, all of them, had severe acquired aplastic anemia. No therapy was given to patients before blood sampling. In regard to this clonotype: Its antigen is unidentified.

Genomic DNA constituted the template upon which TCR beta VDJ and CDR3 profiling was performed. TCRdb redid the calling of the reads with MiXCR, one entry per CDR3 protein. The sample yields some 160,000 distinct CDR3 sequences, 40% to 55% seen once. This CDR3 comprises 17 residues. Trimming took 3 bases from V and 7 from J; bases not matched to a gene: 14. The chain recombines TRBV12-3 or TRBV12-4 with TRBJ1-5; TRBD1 aligns across 8 bases. Sequenced: sorted CD4+, CD8+, or CD8+CD57+ T cells (not recorded which) from PBMCs. The clonotype was recovered from a human donor with aplastic anemia. CDR3 amino acids: CASSLRTGLGYEQPQHF. For the CDR3, the DNA is TGTGCCAGCAGTTTGCGGACAGGGCTCGGCTACGAGCAGCCCCAGCATTTT.